This TCR beta chain was identified during a study of tumor-infiltrating lymphocytes in primary liver carcinoma. TCR beta cDNA was reverse-transcribed from about 500 ng of total RNA. The reaction used a constant-region primer and ProtoScript II reverse transcriptase. Nested multiplex PCR, run for three rounds with slightly modified ARM-PCR, yielded TCR beta libraries. It was with TRBV1-TRBV30 forward primers and a C-beta reverse primer that the first two PCR rounds were run, at around 11 cycles each. Each CDR3 protein is one row after TCRdb ran MiXCR on the multiplex PCR reads. This sample yields more than 30,000 distinct CDR3 sequences, of which 75% to 85% are seen a single time; about 35% belongs to the top ten. Co-extraction of RNA and DNA was performed on 20-30 mg of unsorted bulk tissue. The germline V gene encodes CDR1 MNHNS and CDR2 SASEGT. After removal of 2 bases from V and 4 bases from J, the junction contained 8 bases not matched to a gene. This CDR3 is 16 amino acids long.

The specimen sequenced was liver tumor tissue from sampling region 5. This sample's subset: tumor region T5, tumor centre. The chain employs TRBV6-1 and TRBJ2-5; 9 positions agree with TRBD1. The TCR originated in a man aged 40-50 years with primary liver carcinoma and hepatitis B virus infection. The chain's CDR3 is CASSESPYRGRETQYF. CDR3 DNA sequence: TGTGCCAGCAGTGAATCGCCTTACAGGGGGCGAGAGACCCAGTACTTC.